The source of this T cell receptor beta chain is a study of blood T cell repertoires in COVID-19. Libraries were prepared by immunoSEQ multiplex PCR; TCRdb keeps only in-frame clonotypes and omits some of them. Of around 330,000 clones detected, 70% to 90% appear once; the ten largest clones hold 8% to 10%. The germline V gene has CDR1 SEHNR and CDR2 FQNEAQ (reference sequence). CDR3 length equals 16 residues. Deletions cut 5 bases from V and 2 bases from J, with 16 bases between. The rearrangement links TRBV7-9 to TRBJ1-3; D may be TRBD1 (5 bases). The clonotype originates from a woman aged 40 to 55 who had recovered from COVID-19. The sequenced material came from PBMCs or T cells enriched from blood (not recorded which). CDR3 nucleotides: TGTGCCAGCAGCACATCCAGGGTAACCCCTGGAAACACCATATATTTT. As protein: CASSTSRVTPGNTIYF.